This TCR beta chain was profiled in a study of blood T cell repertoires in COVID-19 (dated by TCRdb to about 2020). Looking at the study overall: The collaborator samples originated in the United States, Italy and Spain and spanned the acute and convalescent phases of COVID-19. Deeply sampled blood TCRbeta repertoires from subjects exposed to, actively infected with, or recovered from COVID-19 were included in the dataset. The samples were drawn from the first 160 participants of the ongoing ImmuneRACE study and from 950 to 1,500 subjects provided by 6 global collaborators. The repertoires were released in a freely available public database meant as a resource for research on the immune response to SARS-CoV-2. Sample metadata almost always included a de-identified subject ID, COVID-19 status, age in years and sex. The material from the prospective study consisted of cDNA or gDNA derived from T cells, B-cell-depleted T cells, or PBMCs. Where available, HLA class I and class II types were obtained from metadata supplied by the sample provider rather than from assay-based typing.

Points the paper makes about the study in general: The quantity of clinical and demographic metadata differed by source and by participant and was supplied without curation.

TCRbeta CDR3 regions were amplified from genomic DNA using the immunoSEQ Assay, a bias-controlled multiplex PCR. On the authors' methods: The number of nucleated cells in each sample was estimated from the amplification of reference gene primers within the assay. Sequence reads were collapsed and filtered to measure the absolute abundance of every unique TCRbeta CDR3 rearrangement. For each sample, productive Simpson clonality was calculated by taking the square root of Simpson's diversity index across productive rearrangements. TCRdb took this table from immuneACCESS and kept in-frame rearrangements with V and J called. Such tables lack part of the clones; where checked against another copy, unresolved V genes explain under half of the gap, and the rest is unexplained. That table supplies the V and J calls and clone size; D and trimming were determined from the DNA. A total of 350,000 to 450,000 clones appear in this sample, 90% to 95% of them only once. The ten most abundant clones make up about 0.9% of the sample.

Enrolling through a virtual design, the prospective study's participants ranged in age from roughly 18 to 90 years and lived across about two dozen United States geographic areas. To assign participants to cohorts, the prospective study relied on clinical history that participants themselves reported in a screening survey and a study questionnaire. A participant counted as exposed if, within 2 weeks of entering the study, that participant had been in contact with someone who had a PCR-confirmed or clinician-diagnosed COVID-19 case. Each participant in the prospective study had whole blood, serum and a nasopharyngeal or oropharyngeal swab collected by mobile phlebotomists. Prospective study participants could optionally give additional blood draws and questionnaires over an approximately two-month period. Before DNA extraction, prospective study blood samples were shipped either frozen or at room temperature.

Between the V and J ends, shortened by 1 base and 0 bases respectively, the junction contains 13 bases. The CDR1 and CDR2 encoded by the germline V gene are KGHSH and LQKENI. Spanning cysteine to phenylalanine, the CDR3 consists of 17 amino acids. The entry retains the CDR3 DNA only, 51 bases that are in frame from base 1. This clone appeared a single time. The specificity of this receptor is unknown. Per-nucleotide qualities are absent, and no much larger clonotype sits a single base away. Sequences were obtained from PBMCs or T cells enriched from blood (not recorded which). The sequence links TRBV18 to TRBJ1-3; the best D guess is TRBD1, with 5 bases matching. This TCR was recovered from a woman between 40 and 55 years old who had been exposed to COVID-19. The DNA reads TGTGCCAGCTCACCACTCCAAGGACAAACCTCTGGAAACACCATATATTTT. Its protein product is CASSPLQGQTSGNTIYF.